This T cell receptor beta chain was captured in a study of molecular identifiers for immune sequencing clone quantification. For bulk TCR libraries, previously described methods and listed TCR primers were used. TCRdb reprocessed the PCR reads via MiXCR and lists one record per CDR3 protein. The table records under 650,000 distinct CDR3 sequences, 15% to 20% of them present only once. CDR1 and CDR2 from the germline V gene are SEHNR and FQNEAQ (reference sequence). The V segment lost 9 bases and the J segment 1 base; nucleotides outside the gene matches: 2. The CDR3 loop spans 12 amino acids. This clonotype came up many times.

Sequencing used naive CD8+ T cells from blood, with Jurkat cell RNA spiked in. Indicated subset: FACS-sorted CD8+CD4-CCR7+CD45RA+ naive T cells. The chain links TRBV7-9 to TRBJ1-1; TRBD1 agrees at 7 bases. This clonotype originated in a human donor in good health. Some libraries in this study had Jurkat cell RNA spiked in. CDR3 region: CASTGENTEAFF. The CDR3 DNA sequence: TGTGCCAGTACAGGGGAGAACACTGAAGCTTTCTTT.